This T cell receptor (beta chain) emerged from a study of T cell changes during pregnancy in multiple sclerosis. The V and J ends lost 0 bases and 3 bases respectively, with 12 bases between them. CDR1 and CDR2 from the germline V gene are GTSNPN and SVGIG (reference sequence). The CDR3 is 15 amino acids. Sequencing used immunoSEQ multiplex PCR; TCRdb keeps in-frame clones, though not all of them. This table has some 64,000 clones, about 87% appearing once. The source of this sequence is a female donor in good health, enrolled as a control in a pregnancy study. The rearrangement joins TRBV30 to TRBJ1-3, with TRBD1 as a possible D gene (6 bases). The sample was peripheral blood, taken in the first trimester of pregnancy. For the CDR3, the DNA is TGTGCCTGGAGTGTTGGGGGGGGCGGTGGAAACACCATATATTTT. Its translation is CAWSVGGGGGNTIYF. The full variable domain, completed using reference TRBV30 and TRBJ1-3, is SQTIHQWPATLVQPVGSPLSLECTVEGTSNPNLYWYRQAAGRGLQLLFYSVGIGQISSEVPQNLSASRPQDRQFILSSKKLLLSDSGFYLCAWSVGGGGGNTIYFGEGSWLTVV.